This TCR beta chain is from a study of cytotoxic CD8 clonotypes in ibrutinib-treated CLL. Study-level background: Complete response was seen in 2 patients and partial in some 25; some 12 progressed and 14 stayed remitted after a median 68 months. Findings and limits, study-wide: The times at which samples were taken varied between sustained-remission and progressing patients.

The sample holds a few counts of this clone. Its antigen remains unknown. Profiled with immunoSEQ multiplex PCR; TCRdb holds only in-frame clones, not every one. The repertoire holds 250,000 to 350,000 clones, with roughly three quarters as singletons. The CDR3 contains 12 residues. Trimming pared 6 bases from V and 5 bases from J, leaving 10 bases between. Germline CDR1 and CDR2: LNHDA and SQIVND (reference sequence). The V and J genes are TRBV19 and TRBJ2-5, with D uncertain. The source was PBMCs, collected at disease progression, from a patient treated with ibrutinib. This sequence was found in a human donor with chronic lymphocytic leukemia. The CDR3 spells CASSDLGETQYF. In DNA form, the CDR3 reads TGTGCCAGTAGCGACTTGGGGGAGACCCAGTACTTC.